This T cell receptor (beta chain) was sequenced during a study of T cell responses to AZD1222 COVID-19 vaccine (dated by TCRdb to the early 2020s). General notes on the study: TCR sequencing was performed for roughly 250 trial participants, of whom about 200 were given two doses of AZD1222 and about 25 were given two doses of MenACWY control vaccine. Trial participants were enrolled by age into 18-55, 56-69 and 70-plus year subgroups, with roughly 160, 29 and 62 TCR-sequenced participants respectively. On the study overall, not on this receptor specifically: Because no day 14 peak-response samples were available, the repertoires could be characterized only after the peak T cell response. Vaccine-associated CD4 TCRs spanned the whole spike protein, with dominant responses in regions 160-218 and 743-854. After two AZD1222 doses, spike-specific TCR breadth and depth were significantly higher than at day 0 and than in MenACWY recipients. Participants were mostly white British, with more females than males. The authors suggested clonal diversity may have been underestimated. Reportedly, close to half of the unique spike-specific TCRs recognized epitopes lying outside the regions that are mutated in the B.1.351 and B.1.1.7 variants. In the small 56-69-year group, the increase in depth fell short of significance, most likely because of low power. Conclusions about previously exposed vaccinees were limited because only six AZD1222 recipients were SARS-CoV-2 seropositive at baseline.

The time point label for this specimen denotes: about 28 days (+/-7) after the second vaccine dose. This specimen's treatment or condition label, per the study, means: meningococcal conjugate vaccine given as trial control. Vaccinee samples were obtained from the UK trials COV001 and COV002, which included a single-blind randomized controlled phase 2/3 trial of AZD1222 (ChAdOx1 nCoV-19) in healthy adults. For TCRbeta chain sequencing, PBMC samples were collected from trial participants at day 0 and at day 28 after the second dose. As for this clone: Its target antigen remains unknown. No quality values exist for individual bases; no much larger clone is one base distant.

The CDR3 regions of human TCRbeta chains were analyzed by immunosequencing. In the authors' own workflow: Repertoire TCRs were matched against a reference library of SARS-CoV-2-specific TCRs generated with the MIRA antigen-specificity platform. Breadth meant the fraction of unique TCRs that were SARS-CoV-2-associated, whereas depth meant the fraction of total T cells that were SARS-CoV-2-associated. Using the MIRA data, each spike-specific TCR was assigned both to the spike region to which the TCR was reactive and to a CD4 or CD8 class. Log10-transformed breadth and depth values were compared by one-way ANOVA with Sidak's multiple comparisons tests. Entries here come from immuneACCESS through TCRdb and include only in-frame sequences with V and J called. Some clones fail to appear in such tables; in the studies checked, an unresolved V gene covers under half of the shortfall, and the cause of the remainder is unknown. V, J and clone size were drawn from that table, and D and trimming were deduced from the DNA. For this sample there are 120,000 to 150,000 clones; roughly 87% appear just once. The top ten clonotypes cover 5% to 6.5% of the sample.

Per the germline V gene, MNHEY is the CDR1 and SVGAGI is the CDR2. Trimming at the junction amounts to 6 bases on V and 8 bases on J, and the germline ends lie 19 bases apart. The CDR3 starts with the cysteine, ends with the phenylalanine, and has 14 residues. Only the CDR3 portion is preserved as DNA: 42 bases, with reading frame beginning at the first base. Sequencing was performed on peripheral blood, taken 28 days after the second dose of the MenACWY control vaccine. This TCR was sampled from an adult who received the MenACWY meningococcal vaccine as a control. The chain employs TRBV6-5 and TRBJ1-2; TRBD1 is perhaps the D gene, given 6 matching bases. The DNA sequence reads TGTGCCAGCAGCCTCCTCGACAGGTTGGAAGGCTACACCTTC. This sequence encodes CASSLLDRLEGYTF.